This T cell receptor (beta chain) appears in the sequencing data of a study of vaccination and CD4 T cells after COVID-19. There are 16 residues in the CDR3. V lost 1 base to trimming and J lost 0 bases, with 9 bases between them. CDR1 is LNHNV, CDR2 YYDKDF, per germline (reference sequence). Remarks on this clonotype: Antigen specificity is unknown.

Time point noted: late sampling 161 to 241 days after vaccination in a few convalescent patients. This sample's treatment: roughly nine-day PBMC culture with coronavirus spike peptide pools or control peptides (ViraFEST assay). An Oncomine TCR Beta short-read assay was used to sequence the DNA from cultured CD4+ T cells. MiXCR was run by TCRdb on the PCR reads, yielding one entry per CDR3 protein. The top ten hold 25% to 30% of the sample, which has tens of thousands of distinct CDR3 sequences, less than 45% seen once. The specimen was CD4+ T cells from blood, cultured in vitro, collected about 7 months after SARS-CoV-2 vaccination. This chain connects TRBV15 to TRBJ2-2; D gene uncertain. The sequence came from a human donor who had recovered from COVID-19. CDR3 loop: CATSRGWGSNTGELFF. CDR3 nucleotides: TGTGCCACCAGCAGAGGTTGGGGATCGAACACCGGGGAGCTGTTTTTT. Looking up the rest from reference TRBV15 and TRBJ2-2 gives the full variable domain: DAMVIQNPRYQVTQFGKPVTLSCSQTLNHNVMYWYQQKSSQAPKLLFHYYDKDFNNEADTPDNFQSRRPNTSFCFLDIRSPGLGDTAMYLCATSRGWGSNTGELFFGEGSRLTVL.